The entry that follows covers one T cell receptor (beta chain) sequence. What it binds is unknown. It was from PBMCs that CD4+ and CD8+ T cells were sorted. The CDR3 extends over 13 amino acids. The germline gives CDR1 SGHTA, CDR2 FQGTGA. V was pared by 1 base and J by 6 bases, with 9 bases between. This sample was included in a study of CD8+ T cells in alopecia areata. Study overall: Treated patients were given oral tofacitinib, which was dosed at 5 to 10 mg twice daily.

Study-level findings and limits: In lesional scalp, particularly from alopecia totalis/universalis, clonality was higher than in normal scalp.

It was cDNA, reverse transcribed from extracted RNA, that served as the sequencing template. Assay: immunoSEQ multiplex PCR; the TCRdb copy retains only in-frame clones and omits some. The sample consists of 100,000 to 150,000 clones, 45% to 60% of them appearing once. This receptor was obtained from a human donor with alopecia areata. This rearrangement joins TRBV7-3 to TRBJ1-2; D unclear. The sequences come from CD4+ T cells sorted from blood, collected at week 0. CDR3 in amino acids: CASSLRTGNGYTF. Written as DNA, the CDR3 is TGTGCCAGCAGCTTAAGGACGGGGAATGGCTACACCTTC.